The 30 T cell receptor beta chains below all came from one sample that was sequenced in a study of vaccination and CD4 T cells after COVID-19. TCRdb re-analysed the PCR reads in MiXCR, keeping a single row per CDR3 protein. This sample has some 25,000 distinct CDR3 sequences, with 50% to 65% found just once. The specimen was CD4+ T cells from blood, collected before SARS-CoV-2 vaccination. These receptors were collected from a human donor who had recovered from COVID-19.

This clonotype was seen a few times. V usage is TRBV6-5 and J usage is TRBJ1-2; D gene unclear. Germline V gives CDR1 MNHEY, CDR2 SVGAGI. Trimming removed 4 bases from V and 0 bases from J, with 6 bases in between. The CDR3 contains 13 residues. CDR3 loop: CASSSATNYGYTF. The CDR3 DNA follows: TGTGCCAGCAGTTCAGCTACTAACTATGGCTACACCTTC.

V is TRBV2 and J is TRBJ2-2; D call uncertain. The germline V and J ends were trimmed by 7 bases and 7 bases, with 7 bases remaining between them. CDR3 length: 11 amino acids. The V gene's germline CDR1 is SNHLY and CDR2 FYNNEI. The chain's CDR3 is CASKVDGELFF. CDR3 nucleotides: TGTGCCAGCAAGGTAGACGGGGAGCTGTTTTTT.

This chain connects TRBV4-1 to TRBJ1-2; D remains unclear. Trimming shortened V by 3 bases and J by 9 bases, and 20 bases separated the two germline ends. Germline loops: CDR1 MGHRA, CDR2 YSYEKL. This CDR3 has 15 residues. This CDR3 is CASSHPPAGNGRYTF. CDR3 DNA: TGCGCCAGCAGCCACCCCCCGGCGGGGAACGGGCGCTACACCTTC.

This chain links TRBV10-2 with TRBJ2-3; D is undetermined. Germline CDR1 WSHSY, CDR2 SAAADI. V shed 7 bases and J shed 2 bases, with 13 bases lying between them. The CDR3 sequence is 14 residues long. The CDR3 nucleotides read TGCGCCAGCATCCTTCCAGGTATCACAGATACGCAGTATTTT. It specifies CASILPGITDTQYF.

The chain couples TRBV7-8 to TRBJ1-1; the D gene is possibly TRBD1 (5 bases). Trimming left V 1 base short and J 5 bases short, with 11 bases between. Germline loops: CDR1 SGHVS, CDR2 FQNEAQ. The CDR3 covers 14 residues. In DNA form, the CDR3 reads TGTGCCAGCAGCTTAGTTAGGGACGGAACTGAAGCTTTCTTT. It encodes CASSLVRDGTEAFF.

This chain uses TRBV29-1 with TRBJ2-7; TRBD1 matches at 9 bases. The germline CDR1 and CDR2 sequences are SQVTM and ANQGSEA. Unmatched junction bases numbered 0, after V lost 1 base and J lost 2 bases. The CDR3 has 13 residues. CDR3 in amino acids: CSVEGQGAYEQYF. Here the CDR3 DNA reads TGCAGCGTTGAAGGACAGGGGGCCTACGAGCAGTACTTC.

This sequence joins TRBV20-1 and TRBJ2-2, with D maybe TRBD2 (6 bases). The V gene lost 2 bases and the J gene lost 2 bases, with 12 bases spanning the gap. Germline CDR1 is DFQATT and CDR2 is SNEGSKA (reference sequence). CDR3 size: 15 residues. CDR3 protein: CSARNLARNTGELFF. In DNA form, the CDR3 reads TGCAGTGCTAGAAACCTAGCGAGAAACACCGGGGAGCTGTTTTTT.

This chain joins TRBV20-1 and TRBJ2-3, with D possibly TRBD2 on 5 matching bases. The germline V gene has CDR1 DFQATT and CDR2 SNEGSKA (reference sequence). CDR3 length: 14 residues. V lost 0 bases and J 5 bases, leaving 12 bases between the germline ends. The CDR3 is CSARDYEGRDTQYF. The CDR3 DNA reads as TGCAGTGCTAGAGATTATGAAGGGAGAGATACGCAGTATTTT.

Sample share makes this clonotype medium-sized. CDR3: CSASPPGMNTEAFF. The CDR3 bases are TGCAGTGCTAGCCCCCCAGGCATGAACACTGAAGCTTTCTTT. This chain links TRBV20-1 with TRBJ1-1; no reliable D call. The CDR3 is made up of 14 amino acids. CDR1 and CDR2 (germline): DFQATT, SNEGSKA (reference sequence). Trimming removed 3 bases from V and 0 bases from J, with 11 bases in between.

This clonotype was picked up one time. The rearrangement uses TRBV4-1 and TRBJ1-2; D is unresolved. The germline V gene encodes CDR1 MGHRA and CDR2 YSYEKL. CDR3 size: 16 residues. The ends were cut back, 0 bases at V and 0 bases at J, with 11 bases in the middle. CDR3 protein: CASSQDPARANYGYTF. The CDR3 bases are TGCGCCAGCAGCCAAGATCCCGCACGGGCTAACTATGGCTACACCTTC.

In its sample, this clonotype was seen once. The chain joins TRBV2 to TRBJ1-2; no clear D gene. The CDR3 totals 13 residues. The germline gives CDR1 SNHLY, CDR2 FYNNEI. V lost 3 bases and J lost 3, with 8 bases in between. The CDR3 nucleotides are TGTGCCAGCAGTGAGTACCGAGACTATGGCTACACCTTC. It is translated as CASSEYRDYGYTF.

The chain has TRBV28 and TRBJ2-2; D is perhaps TRBD1 (6 bases). The V gene's germline CDR1 is MDHEN and CDR2 SYDVKM. Trimming took off 4 bases at V and 6 bases at J, with 21 bases between the two ends. This CDR3 spans 17 amino acids. In nucleotides, the CDR3 is TGTGCCAGCAGTTCGACCCGACAGGCACGGGGACCCGGGGAGCTGTTTTTT. It specifies CASSSTRQARGPGELFF. The full variable domain, rest sourced from reference TRBV28 and TRBJ2-2, is DVKVTQSSRYLVKRTGEKVFLECVQDMDHENMFWYRQDPGLGLRLIYFSYDVKMKEKGDIPEGYSVSREKKERFSLILESASTNQTSMYLCASSSTRQARGPGELFFGEGSRLTVL.

This clonotype was recorded only once. The chain links TRBV6-2 or TRBV6-3 to TRBJ2-1, with unresolved D. Germline CDR1 MNHEY, CDR2 SVGEGT. V was trimmed by 5 bases and J by 2 bases, leaving 16 bases between them. The CDR3 runs to 16 residues. DNA for the CDR3: TGTGCCAGCAGTGCCCTTGCGAGAGGAGCCTACAATGAGCAGTTCTTC. Translating gives CASSALARGAYNEQFF.

This clonotype has only a few counts. The chain recombines TRBV20-1 with TRBJ2-1; 16 bases align to TRBD2. The V segment lost 6 bases and the J segment 4 bases; nucleotides outside the gene matches: 9. Germline V gene data show CDR1 as DFQATT and CDR2 as SNEGSKA (reference sequence). This CDR3 contains 17 residues. CDR3: CSAAGTSGRAGYNEQFF. The DNA for the CDR3 is TGCAGTGCGGCCGGGACTAGCGGGAGGGCCGGTTACAATGAGCAGTTCTTC.

This clonotype was found a few times. The chain combines TRBV20-1 with TRBJ1-2; a weak D match, TRBD1 (5 bases). Per the germline V gene, CDR1 is DFQATT and CDR2 is SNEGSKA (reference sequence). V lost 6 bases, J lost 5 bases, and 19 bases lay in between. This CDR3 has 14 amino acids. The CDR3: CSAPLRGLFYGYTF. In nucleotides, the CDR3 is TGCAGTGCACCCCTTCGGGGGTTATTTTATGGCTACACCTTC.

This clonotype was picked up one time. V gene TRBV6-1 combines with J gene TRBJ2-3, with D possibly being TRBD1 (5 bases). The V end was cut by 6 bases, the J end by 4 bases, with 17 bases between. The CDR3 loop spans 15 amino acids. The germline gives CDR1 MNHNS, CDR2 SASEGT. CDR3 sequence (DNA): TGTGCCAGCAGCCCCCAGGGCGGTTGGTCAGATACGCAGTATTTT. Protein: CASSPQGGWSDTQYF.

This clonotype was counted once. The chain couples TRBV6-4 to TRBJ2-3; 10 bases are a match to TRBD1. Trimming at V came to 6 bases and at J to 2 bases, leaving 5 bases not matched to a gene. The CDR3 has 15 residues. Looked up from germline, CDR1 is MRHNA and CDR2 is SNTAGT. The CDR3 nucleotides read TGTGCCAGCAGGTTGACAGGGGGCCTCACAGATACGCAGTATTTT. Translation: CASRLTGGLTDTQYF.

The chain combines TRBV20-1 with TRBJ1-1; no definite D call. The CDR3 totals 13 residues. V shed 0 bases and J shed 3 bases, with 8 bases lying between them. Germline lookup yields CDR1 DFQATT and CDR2 SNEGSKA (reference sequence). CDR3 sequence: CSAREGSDTEAFF. DNA of the CDR3: TGCAGTGCTAGAGAAGGGTCCGACACTGAAGCTTTCTTT.

The rearrangement uses TRBV18 and TRBJ2-5; D gene uncertain. There are 13 residues in the CDR3. The germline gives CDR1 KGHSH, CDR2 LQKENI. Trimming stripped 6 bases from V and 4 bases from J, with 12 bases between. The CDR3 DNA follows: TGTGCCAGCTCTGCCATGGTTTCAGAGACCCAGTACTTC. Translating it yields CASSAMVSETQYF.

This clonotype was seen a few times. The genes are TRBV7-3 and TRBJ2-3; TRBD1 aligns across 8 bases. Germline V gene data show CDR1 as SGHTA and CDR2 as FQGTGA. The J segment lost 6 bases and the V segment lost 5 bases, leaving 7 bases of the junction unmatched. CDR3 size: 14 residues. As DNA, the CDR3 is TGTGCCAGCAGCCCGTGGGACAGGTCCGATACGCAGTATTTT. Its protein product is CASSPWDRSDTQYF.

This chain uses TRBV20-1 with TRBJ2-1; TRBD2 matches 7 bases. CDR1 and CDR2 (germline): DFQATT, SNEGSKA (reference sequence). The CDR3 loop spans 14 amino acids. V was pared by 1 base and J by 5 bases, with 5 bases of the junction left unmatched. CDR3 coding DNA: TGCAGTGCTAGAGGGGAGGGCCGCGACAATGAGCAGTTCTTC. Protein product: CSARGEGRDNEQFF.

This clonotype was seen only once. V and J are TRBV11-2 and TRBJ2-5, with a possible D match to TRBD1 (6 bases). Germline V gene lookup returns CDR1 SGHAT and CDR2 FQNNGV. V was clipped by 5 bases and J by 0 bases, with 10 bases between them. CDR3 size: 14 residues. CDR3 nucleotides: TGTGCCAGCAGCCGAAACAGGGACCAAGAGACCCAGTACTTC. Its protein is CASSRNRDQETQYF. Full variable domain (remainder filled in from reference TRBV11-2 and TRBJ2-5): EAGVAQSPRYKIIEKRQSVAFWCNPISGHATLYWYQQILGQGPKLLIQFQNNGVVDDSQLPKDRFSAERLKGVDSTLKIQPAKLEDSAVYLCASSRNRDQETQYFGPGTRLLVL.

CDR3 nucleotide sequence: TGTGCCAGCAGTTACTCGGCGGTTGAGGGTCCGTTCTTC. Its protein product is CASSYSAVEGPFF. The gene calls are TRBV6-5 and TRBJ2-1, with D perhaps TRBD2 (5 bases). The length of the CDR3 is 13 residues. V dropped 0 bases and J dropped 15 bases, with 15 bases sitting between them. Germline V lookup: CDR1 MNHEY, CDR2 SVGAGI.

The chain links TRBV5-1 to TRBJ1-2; possible D gene TRBD1, 6 bases. Trimming removed 4 bases from V and 3 bases from J, with 13 bases in between. Germline assignment: CDR1 SGHRS and CDR2 YFSETQ. The CDR3 is made up of 14 amino acids. This CDR3 is CASSTDSSYYGYTF. CDR3 DNA: TGCGCCAGCAGCACGGACAGTTCGTACTATGGCTACACCTTC.

This clonotype was seen more than once but under ten times. The V gene is TRBV20-1, the J gene TRBJ2-1; 8 bases are a match to TRBD2. Germline-derived CDR1 and CDR2 are DFQATT and SNEGSKA (reference sequence). V shed 6 bases and J 3 bases; nucleotides not matched to a gene: 7. The CDR3 has 14 residues. The CDR3 sequence: CSATTSGYYNEQFF. The CDR3, as DNA: TGCAGTGCCACCACTAGCGGATACTACAATGAGCAGTTCTTC.

The chain couples TRBV5-4 to TRBJ2-1; the D call may be TRBD1 or TRBD2 (5 bases each). CDR1 SGHNT and CDR2 YYREEE come from the germline V gene (reference sequence). The CDR3 extends over 13 amino acids. Deletions cut 6 bases from V and 7 bases from J, with 14 bases between. The CDR3 spells CASTGLRGNEQFF. The CDR3 bases are TGTGCCAGCACCGGGTTGAGGGGTAATGAGCAGTTCTTC.

The chain uses TRBV4-3 and TRBJ2-2; D unclear. CDR3 length: 15 residues. CDR1 is LGHNA, CDR2 YSLEER, per germline. V lost 0 bases and J 6 bases, leaving 11 bases between the germline ends. The CDR3 is CASSQDESLAGELFF. Written as DNA, the CDR3 is TGCGCCAGCAGCCAAGATGAGAGTTTGGCCGGGGAGCTGTTTTTT.

The chain couples TRBV7-2 to TRBJ2-3; D unresolved. The V end lost 0 bases, the J end lost 0 bases, and 4 bases lay between the germline ends. Germline V gives CDR1 SGHTA, CDR2 FQGNSA. The CDR3 runs to 14 residues. CDR3 in amino acids: CASSLAASTDTQYF. DNA for the CDR3: TGTGCCAGCAGCTTAGCGGCTAGCACAGATACGCAGTATTTT.

V usage is TRBV9 and J usage is TRBJ1-2; no definite D call. V lost 0 bases, J lost 4 bases, and 13 bases lay in between. Germline CDR1 reads SGDLS; CDR2 reads YYNGEE. This CDR3 is 15 amino acids long. In DNA form, the CDR3 reads TGTGCCAGCAGCGTAGACCCTGCTAGCTTCTATGGCTACACCTTC. Its protein is CASSVDPASFYGYTF. Filled out from reference TRBV9 and TRBJ1-2, the complete variable domain reads DSGVTQTPKHLITATGQRVTLRCSPRSGDLSVYWYQQSLDQGLQFLIQYYNGEERAKGNILERFSAQQFPDLHSELNLSSLELGDSALYFCASSVDPASFYGYTFGSGTRLTVV.

This clonotype was seen more than once but under ten times. The rearrangement links TRBV27 to TRBJ2-3, with TRBD2 matching over 7 bases. The trim removed 3 bases at V and 0 bases at J, leaving 6 bases unmatched. This CDR3 region has 16 residues. Germline values: CDR1 MNHEY, CDR2 SMNVEV (reference sequence). CDR3 residues: CASSLWSSGSTDTQYF. Written as DNA, the CDR3 is TGTGCCAGCAGTTTGTGGAGTAGCGGGAGCACAGATACGCAGTATTTT.